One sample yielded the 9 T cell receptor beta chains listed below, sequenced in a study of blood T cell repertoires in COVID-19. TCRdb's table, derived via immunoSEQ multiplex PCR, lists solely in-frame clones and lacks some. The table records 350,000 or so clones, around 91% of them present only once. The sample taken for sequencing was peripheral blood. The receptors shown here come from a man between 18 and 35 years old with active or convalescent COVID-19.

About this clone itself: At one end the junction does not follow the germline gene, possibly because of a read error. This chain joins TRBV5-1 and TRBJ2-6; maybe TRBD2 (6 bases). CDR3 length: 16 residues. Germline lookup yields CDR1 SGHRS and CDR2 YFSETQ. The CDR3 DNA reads TGCGCCAGCAGCCGTGGACGGGACTCTGGGGCCAACGTGCTGACTTTC. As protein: CASSRGRDSGANVLTF.

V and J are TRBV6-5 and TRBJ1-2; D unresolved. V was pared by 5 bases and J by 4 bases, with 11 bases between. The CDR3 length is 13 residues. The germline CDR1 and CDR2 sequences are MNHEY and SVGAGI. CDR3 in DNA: TGTGCCAGCAGTCGACACCCCCTCTATGGCTACACCTTC. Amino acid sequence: CASSRHPLYGYTF.

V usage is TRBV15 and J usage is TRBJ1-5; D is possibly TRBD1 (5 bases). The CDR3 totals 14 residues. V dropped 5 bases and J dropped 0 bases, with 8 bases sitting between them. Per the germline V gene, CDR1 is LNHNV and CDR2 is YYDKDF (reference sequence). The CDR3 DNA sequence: TGTGCCACCAGCGACAGCTATAGCAATCAGCCCCAGCATTTT. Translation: CATSDSYSNQPQHF.

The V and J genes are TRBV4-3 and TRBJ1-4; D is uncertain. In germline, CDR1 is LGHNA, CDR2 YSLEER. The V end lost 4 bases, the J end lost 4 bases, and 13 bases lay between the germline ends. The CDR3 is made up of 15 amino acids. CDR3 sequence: CASSPLLGGNEKLFF. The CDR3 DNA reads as TGCGCCAGCAGCCCCCTCCTTGGAGGTAATGAAAAACTGTTTTTT.

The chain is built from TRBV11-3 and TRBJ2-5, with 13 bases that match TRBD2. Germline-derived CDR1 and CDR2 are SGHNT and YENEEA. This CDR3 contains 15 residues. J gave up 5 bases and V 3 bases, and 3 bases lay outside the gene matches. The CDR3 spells CASSLGTSGVETQYF. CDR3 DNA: TGTGCCAGCAGCTTGGGGACTAGCGGGGTTGAGACCCAGTACTTC.

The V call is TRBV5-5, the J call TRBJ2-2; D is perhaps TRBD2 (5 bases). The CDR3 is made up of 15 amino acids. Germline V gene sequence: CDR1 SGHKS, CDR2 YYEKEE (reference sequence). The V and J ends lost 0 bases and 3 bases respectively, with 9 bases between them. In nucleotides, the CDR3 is TGTGCCAGCAGCTTGGTGCTAGCACACACCGGGGAGCTGTTTTTT. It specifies CASSLVLAHTGELFF.

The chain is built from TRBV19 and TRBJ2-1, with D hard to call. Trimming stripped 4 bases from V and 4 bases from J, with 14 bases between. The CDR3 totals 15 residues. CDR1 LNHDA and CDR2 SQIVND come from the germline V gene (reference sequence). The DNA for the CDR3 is TGTGCCAGTAGTAGACGGAGCCTCGGATACAATGAGCAGTTCTTC. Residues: CASSRRSLGYNEQFF.

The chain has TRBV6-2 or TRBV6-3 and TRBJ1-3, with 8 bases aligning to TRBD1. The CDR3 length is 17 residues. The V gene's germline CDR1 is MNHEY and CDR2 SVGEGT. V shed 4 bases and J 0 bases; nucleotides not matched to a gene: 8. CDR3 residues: CASSSYRDRISGNTIYF. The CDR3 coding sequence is TGTGCCAGCAGTTCTTACCGGGACAGGATCTCTGGAAACACCATATATTTT.

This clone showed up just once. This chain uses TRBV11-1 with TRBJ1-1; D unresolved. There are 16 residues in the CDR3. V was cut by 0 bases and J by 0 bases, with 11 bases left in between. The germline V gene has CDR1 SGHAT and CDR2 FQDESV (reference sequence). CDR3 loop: CASSLAPHLVNTEAFF. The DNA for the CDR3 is TGTGCCAGCAGCTTAGCGCCTCACTTGGTGAACACTGAAGCTTTCTTT.